This T cell receptor (beta chain) was sequenced during a study of T cell responses to AZD1222 COVID-19 vaccine. The wider study: The study pooled second doses at about 4 or about 12 weeks. Study-wide results and limits: CD4 TCRs associated with vaccination spanned spike, dominating at 160-218 and 743-854. Clonal diversity may have been underestimated, and the donors were mostly white British, with more females than males.

As concerns this clone: Its antigen remains unknown.

Measured with immunoSEQ multiplex PCR; TCRdb has only the in-frame clones, and not every one. Of over 95,000 clones in the sample, 70% to 90% were seen once. This CDR3 is 12 amino acids long. Deletions cut 7 bases from V and 5 bases from J, with 11 bases between. Germline assignment: CDR1 SNHLY and CDR2 FYNNEI. The rearrangement uses TRBV2 and TRBJ2-5; D call uncertain. The receptor comes from an adult in good health. The specimen comprised peripheral blood, sampled on day 0 of AZD1222 vaccination. The CDR3 DNA is TGTGCCAGCAAAGAAGGTGTGGAGACCCAGTACTTC. Its translation: CASKEGVETQYF.